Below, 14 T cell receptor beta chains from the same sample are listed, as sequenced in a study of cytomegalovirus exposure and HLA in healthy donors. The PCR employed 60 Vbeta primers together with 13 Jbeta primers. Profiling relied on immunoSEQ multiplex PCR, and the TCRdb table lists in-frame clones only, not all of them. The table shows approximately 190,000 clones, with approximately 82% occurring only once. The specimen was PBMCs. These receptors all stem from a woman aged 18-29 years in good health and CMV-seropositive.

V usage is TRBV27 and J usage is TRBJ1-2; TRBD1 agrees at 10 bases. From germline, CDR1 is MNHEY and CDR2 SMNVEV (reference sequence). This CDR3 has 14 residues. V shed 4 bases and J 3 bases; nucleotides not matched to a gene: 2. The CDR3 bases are TGTGCCAGCAGTTGGGGGACAGGGGACTATGGCTACACCTTC. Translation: CASSWGTGDYGYTF.

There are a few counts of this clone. CDR3 amino acids: CASRMYKGQADQPQHF. DNA for the CDR3: TGTGCCAGTAGGATGTACAAGGGACAGGCGGATCAGCCCCAGCATTTT. The rearrangement uses TRBV19 and TRBJ1-5; 8 positions agree with TRBD1. Losses at the gene ends were 6 bases for V and 5 bases for J; bases not matched to a gene: 12. Germline V gives CDR1 LNHDA, CDR2 SQIVND (reference sequence). This CDR3 has 16 residues. The variable domain in full, with the rest retrieved from reference TRBV19 and TRBJ1-5, is DGGITQSPKYLFRKEGQNVTLSCEQNLNHDAMYWYRQDPGQGLRLIYYSQIVNDFQKGDIAEGYSVSREKKESFPLTVTSAQKNPTAFYLCASRMYKGQADQPQHFGDGTRLSIL.

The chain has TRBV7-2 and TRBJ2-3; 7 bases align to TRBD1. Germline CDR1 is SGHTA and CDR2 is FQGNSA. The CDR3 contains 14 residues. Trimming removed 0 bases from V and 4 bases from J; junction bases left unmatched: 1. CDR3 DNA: TGTGCCAGCAGCTTAGCACAGGGGCCAGATACGCAGTATTTT. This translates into CASSLAQGPDTQYF.

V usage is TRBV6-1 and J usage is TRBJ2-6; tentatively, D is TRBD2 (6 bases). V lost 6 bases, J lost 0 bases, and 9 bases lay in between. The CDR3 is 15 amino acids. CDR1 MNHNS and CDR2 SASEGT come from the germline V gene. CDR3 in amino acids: CASRDGSSGANVLTF. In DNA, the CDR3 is TGTGCCAGCAGGGACGGGAGCTCTGGGGCCAACGTCCTGACTTTC.

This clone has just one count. CDR3 DNA: TGTGCCAGCAGTATCACAGGGGGCTATGGCTACACCTTC. It is translated as CASSITGGYGYTF. V is TRBV6-1 and J is TRBJ1-2, with 8 bases matching TRBD1. In germline, CDR1 is MNHNS, CDR2 SASEGT. CDR3 size: 13 residues. V lost 5 bases to trimming and J lost 4 bases; unmatched junction nucleotides: 3.

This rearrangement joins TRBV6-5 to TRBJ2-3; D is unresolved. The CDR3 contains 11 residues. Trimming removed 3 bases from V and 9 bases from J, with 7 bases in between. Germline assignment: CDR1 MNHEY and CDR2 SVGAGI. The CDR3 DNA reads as TGTGCCAGCAGTTATATGGGCACGCAGTATTTT. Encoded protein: CASSYMGTQYF.

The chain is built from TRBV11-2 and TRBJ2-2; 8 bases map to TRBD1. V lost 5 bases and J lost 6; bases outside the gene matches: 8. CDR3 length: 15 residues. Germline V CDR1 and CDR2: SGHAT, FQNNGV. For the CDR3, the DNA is TGTGCCAGCAGCACCAGAGCACAGGGGGCCGGGGAGCTGTTTTTT. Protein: CASSTRAQGAGELFF.

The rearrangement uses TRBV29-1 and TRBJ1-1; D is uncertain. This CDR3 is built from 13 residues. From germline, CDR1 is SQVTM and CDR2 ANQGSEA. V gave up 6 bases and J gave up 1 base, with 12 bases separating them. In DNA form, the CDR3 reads TGCAGCGTGGGAGGGTCGCCGAACACTGAAGCTTTCTTT. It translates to CSVGGSPNTEAFF. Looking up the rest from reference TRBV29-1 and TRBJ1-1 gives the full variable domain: SAVISQKPSRDICQRGTSLTIQCQVDSQVTMMFWYRQQPGQSLTLIATANQGSEATYESGFVIDKFPISRPNLTFSTLTVSNMSPEDSSIYLCSVGGSPNTEAFFGQGTRLTVV.

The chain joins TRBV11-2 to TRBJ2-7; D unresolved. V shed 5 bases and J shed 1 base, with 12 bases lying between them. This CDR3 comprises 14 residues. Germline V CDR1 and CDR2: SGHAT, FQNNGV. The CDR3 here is CASSQPEKSYEQYF. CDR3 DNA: TGTGCCAGCAGCCAACCGGAGAAATCCTACGAGCAGTACTTC. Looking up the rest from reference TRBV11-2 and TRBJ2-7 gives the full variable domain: EAGVAQSPRYKIIEKRQSVAFWCNPISGHATLYWYQQILGQGPKLLIQFQNNGVVDDSQLPKDRFSAERLKGVDSTLKIQPAKLEDSAVYLCASSQPEKSYEQYFGPGTRLTVT.

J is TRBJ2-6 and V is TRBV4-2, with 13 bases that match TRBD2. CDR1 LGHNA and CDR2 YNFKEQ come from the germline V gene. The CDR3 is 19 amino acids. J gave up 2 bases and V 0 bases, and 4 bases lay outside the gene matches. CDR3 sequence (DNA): TGTGCCAGCAGCCAAGATAGCACTAGCGGGGGGGCTGGGGCCAACGTCCTGACTTTC. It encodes CASSQDSTSGGAGANVLTF.

The CDR3, as DNA: TGTGCCAGCAGTTCACTCTCAGGGGGGTACTATGGCTACACCTTC. It translates to CASSSLSGGYYGYTF. The chain joins TRBV28 to TRBJ1-2; 7 bases align to TRBD1. With V trimmed by 4 bases and J by 3 bases, 8 bases remained unmatched. Per germline, CDR1 MDHEN and CDR2 SYDVKM. The length of the CDR3 is 15 residues.

For the CDR3, the DNA is TGTGCCAGCAGCTTTGGTCCAGGACAGTCCTATGGCTACACCTTC. Protein sequence: CASSFGPGQSYGYTF. This rearrangement joins TRBV5-4 to TRBJ1-2; TRBD1 might be the D (6 bases). CDR1 is SGHNT and CDR2 is YYREEE in the germline V gene (reference sequence). Trimming stripped 2 bases from V and 4 bases from J, with 15 bases between. The CDR3 has 15 amino acids.

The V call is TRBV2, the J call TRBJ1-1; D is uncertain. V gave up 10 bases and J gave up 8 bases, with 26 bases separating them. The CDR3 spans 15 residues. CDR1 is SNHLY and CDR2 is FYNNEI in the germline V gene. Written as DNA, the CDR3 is TGTGCCACGACCCTTCCTCCCACTACTAATAGGGAAGCTTTCTTT. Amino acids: CATTLPPTTNREAFF.

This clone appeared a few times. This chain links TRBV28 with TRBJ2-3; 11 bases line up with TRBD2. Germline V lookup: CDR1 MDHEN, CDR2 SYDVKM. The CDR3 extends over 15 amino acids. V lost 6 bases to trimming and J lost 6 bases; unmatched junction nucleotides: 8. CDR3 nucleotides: TGTGCCAGCAGGGGTAGCGGGGGGGCCTCGGATACGCAGTATTTT. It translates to CASRGSGGASDTQYF.